A selection of T cell receptor beta chains follows, all from one sample in a study of beta chain features in type 1 diabetes. Produced via immunoSEQ multiplex PCR; TCRdb's table is partial and in-frame only. The sample lists under 130,000 clones, 25% to 35% occurring once. Sequencing input: central memory CD4+ T cells from blood. These receptors all stem from a woman between 18 and 29 years old with type 1 diabetes. The CDR3 runs from the conserved cysteine through the conserved F or W. Each record gives: D gene, clone size, V gene, J gene, CDR3 DNA, CDR3 protein. D genes are given only for firm matches. The size field is filled for only some rows; it gives once, few, many or a size class.

NA,few,TRBV14,TRBJ2-1,TGTGCCAGCAGCCACACCAGGACTCAGTTCTTC,CASSHTRTQFF
NA,few,TRBV12-5,TRBJ2-7,TGTGCTAGTGCCCTGGACAGTCCCTCCTACGAGCAGTACTTC,CASALDSPSYEQYF
TRBD2,NA,TRBV19,TRBJ2-1,TGTGCCAGTAGTAGTGGGGCTAGCGGCAACAATGAGCAGTTCTTC,CASSSGASGNNEQFF
NA,NA,TRBV10-2,TRBJ2-1,TGCGCCAGCAGTCAACAGGGTGGTGAGCAGTTCTTC,CASSQQGGEQFF
NA,NA,TRBV5-5,TRBJ2-1,TGTGCCAGCAGCTTTTGGGTGCGGGATGAGCAGTTCTTC,CASSFWVRDEQFF
NA,NA,TRBV7-2,TRBJ2-5,TGTGCCAGCAGCGCCCCGGCAGGGAAGCCGCACTACCAAGAGACCCAGTACTTC,CASSAPAGKPHYQETQYF
NA,NA,TRBV2,TRBJ1-1,TGTGCCAGCAGGGAGGGGCAACCATCTTTAGCTTTCTTT,CASREGQPSLAFF
TRBD1,few,TRBV2,TRBJ2-4,TGTGCCAGCAGTGAAAGTAACAGGGGAAACATTCAGTACTTC,CASSESNRGNIQYF
TRBD1,NA,TRBV29-1,TRBJ1-1,TGCAGTTGCCGGGACAGGGGGACTGAAGCTTTCTTT,CSCRDRGTEAFF
NA,few,TRBV11-3,TRBJ2-1,TGTGCCAGCAGCTTAGGGGGCTCGAACAATGAGCAGTTCTTC,CASSLGGSNNEQFF
NA,NA,TRBV28,TRBJ2-1,TGTGCCAGCAGTTCCCCGGGACAAGTAAACAATGAGCAGTTCTTC,CASSSPGQVNNEQFF
TRBD2,many,TRBV4-3,TRBJ2-3,TGCGCCAGCAGTCGGGACTATGGGAATACGCAGTATTTT,CASSRDYGNTQYF
NA,few,TRBV7-2,TRBJ2-2,TGTGCCAGCAGCAGCAGCGGGCCTCGGCCGGGGGAGCTGTTTTTT,CASSSSGPRPGELFF
NA,NA,TRBV7-6,TRBJ1-2,TGTGCCAGCAGCACCCATGAGGGAATTGGCTACACCTTC,CASSTHEGIGYTF